The entry below describes one T cell receptor (beta chain). What it binds is not known. Division of CD4+ cells produced a CD45RA+ naive subset and a CD45RA-negative memory subset. This sample was taken from a study of shared clonotypes between healthy human individuals. Looking at the study overall: For every donor, three CD4 naive, three CD4 memory, two CD8 naive and one CD8 memory plates were used. General observations from the study: Rarefaction exposed incomplete sorted-subset sequencing despite large depth. Roughly 4.7% was the fraction of naive CD4 clonotypes found shared across several donors.

Method: immunoSEQ multiplex PCR; TCRdb's copy keeps in-frame clones and lacks some. The sample has some 2,000,000 clones, almost 96% seen once. The CDR3 is 16 amino acids. V dropped 4 bases and J dropped 1; count of bases not matched to a gene: 7. Germline values: CDR1 KGHSH, CDR2 LQKENI. What was sequenced was naive CD4+ T cells sorted from blood. Subset meaning: CD45RA+ positively selected. J is TRBJ1-3 and V is TRBV18; 7 bases fit TRBD1. The source is a man aged 18 to 29 in good health. The CDR3 DNA reads TGTGCCAGCTCACTACAGGGGCTGGCGTCTGGAAACACCATATATTTT. Its translation: CASSLQGLASGNTIYF.